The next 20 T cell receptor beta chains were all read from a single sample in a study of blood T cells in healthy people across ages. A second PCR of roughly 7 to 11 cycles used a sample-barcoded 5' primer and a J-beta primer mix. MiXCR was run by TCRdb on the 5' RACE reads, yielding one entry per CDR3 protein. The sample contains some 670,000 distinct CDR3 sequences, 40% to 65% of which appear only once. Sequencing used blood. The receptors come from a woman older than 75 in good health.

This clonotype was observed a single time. DNA of the CDR3: TGCGCCAGCAGCTTGGGTTGGTCAGATGGAGCCAAAAACATTCAGTACTTC. Its translation is CASSLGWSDGAKNIQYF. V is TRBV5-1 and J is TRBJ2-4; no definite D call. Trimming stripped 0 bases from V and 0 bases from J, with 13 bases between. CDR3 length: 17 amino acids. Germline V lookup: CDR1 SGHRS, CDR2 YFSETQ.

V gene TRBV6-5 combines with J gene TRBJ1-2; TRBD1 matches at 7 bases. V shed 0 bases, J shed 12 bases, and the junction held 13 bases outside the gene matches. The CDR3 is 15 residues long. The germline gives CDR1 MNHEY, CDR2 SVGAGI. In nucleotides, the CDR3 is TGTGCCAGCAGTTACTCGGAACAGGGGTGGAGGGGCCACACCTTC. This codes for CASSYSEQGWRGHTF.

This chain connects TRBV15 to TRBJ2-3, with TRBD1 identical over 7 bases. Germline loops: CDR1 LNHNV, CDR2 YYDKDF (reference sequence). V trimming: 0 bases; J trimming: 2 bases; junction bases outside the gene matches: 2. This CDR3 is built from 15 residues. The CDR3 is CATSREGTVTDTQYF. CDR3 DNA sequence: TGTGCCACCAGCAGAGAGGGGACAGTCACAGATACGCAGTATTTT.

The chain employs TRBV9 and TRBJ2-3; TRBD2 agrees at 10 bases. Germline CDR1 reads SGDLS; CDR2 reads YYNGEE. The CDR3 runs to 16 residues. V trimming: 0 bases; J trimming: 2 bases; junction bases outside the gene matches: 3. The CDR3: CASSVGTSGNTDTQYF. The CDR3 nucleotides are TGTGCCAGCAGCGTAGGCACTAGCGGGAACACAGATACGCAGTATTTT.

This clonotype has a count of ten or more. The CDR3 DNA is TGCAGTGCAAGGACTAGCGGGGAAAGCTCCTACAATGAGCAGTTCTTC. It is translated as CSARTSGESSYNEQFF. The J gene is TRBJ2-1, the V gene TRBV20-1; 12 bases agree with TRBD2. J gave up 0 bases and V 6 bases, and 6 bases lay outside the gene matches. There are 16 residues in the CDR3. Per the germline V gene, CDR1 is DFQATT and CDR2 is SNEGSKA (reference sequence).

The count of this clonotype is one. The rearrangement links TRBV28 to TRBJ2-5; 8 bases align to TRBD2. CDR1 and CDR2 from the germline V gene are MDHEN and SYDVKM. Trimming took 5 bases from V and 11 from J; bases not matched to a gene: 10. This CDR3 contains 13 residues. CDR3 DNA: TGTGCCAGCAGTGGAGAACTAGCGGCTAAGCAGTACTTC. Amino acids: CASSGELAAKQYF.

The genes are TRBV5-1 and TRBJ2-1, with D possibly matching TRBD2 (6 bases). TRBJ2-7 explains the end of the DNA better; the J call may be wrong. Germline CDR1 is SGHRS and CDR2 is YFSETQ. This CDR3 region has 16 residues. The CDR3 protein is CASSPTTGTRYNEQYF. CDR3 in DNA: TGCGCCAGCAGCCCCACCACCGGGACTCGTTACAATGAGCAGTACTTC.

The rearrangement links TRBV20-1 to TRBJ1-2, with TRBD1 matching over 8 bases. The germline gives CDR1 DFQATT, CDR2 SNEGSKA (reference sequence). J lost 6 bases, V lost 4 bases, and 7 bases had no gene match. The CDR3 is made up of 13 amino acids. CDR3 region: CSANFGQGNGYTF. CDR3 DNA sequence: TGCAGTGCTAATTTCGGACAGGGAAATGGCTACACCTTC.

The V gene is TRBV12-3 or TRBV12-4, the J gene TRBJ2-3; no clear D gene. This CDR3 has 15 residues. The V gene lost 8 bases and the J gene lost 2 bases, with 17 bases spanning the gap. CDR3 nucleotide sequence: TGTGCCAGCGACAACCCCAGGCAGGCCACAGATACGCAGTATTTT. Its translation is CASDNPRQATDTQYF.

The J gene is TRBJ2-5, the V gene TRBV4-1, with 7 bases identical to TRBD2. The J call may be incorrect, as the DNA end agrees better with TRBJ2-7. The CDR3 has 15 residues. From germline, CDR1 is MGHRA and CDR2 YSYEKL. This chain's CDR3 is CASSHPSGGSGEQYF. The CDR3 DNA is TGCGCCAGCAGCCATCCCTCTGGCGGGAGTGGCGAGCAGTACTTC.

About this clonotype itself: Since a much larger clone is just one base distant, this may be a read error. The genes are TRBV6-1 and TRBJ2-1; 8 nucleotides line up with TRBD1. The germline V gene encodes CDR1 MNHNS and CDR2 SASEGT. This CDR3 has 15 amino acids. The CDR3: CASNEIRTGSNEQFF. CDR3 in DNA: TGTGCCAGCAATGAAATACGGACAGGGTCCAATGAGCAGTTCTTC.

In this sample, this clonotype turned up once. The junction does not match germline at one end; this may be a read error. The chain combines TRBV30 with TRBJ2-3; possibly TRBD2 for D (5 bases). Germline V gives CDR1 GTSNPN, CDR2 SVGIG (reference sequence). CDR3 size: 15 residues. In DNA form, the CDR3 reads TGTGCGACGGCCTTCCACTCAGCTAGCACAGATATGCAGTATTTT. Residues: CATAFHSASTDMQYF.

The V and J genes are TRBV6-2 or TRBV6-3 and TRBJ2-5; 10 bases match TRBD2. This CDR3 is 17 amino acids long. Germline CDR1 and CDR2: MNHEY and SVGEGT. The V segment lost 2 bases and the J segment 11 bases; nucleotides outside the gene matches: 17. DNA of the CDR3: TGTGCCAGCAGTTACACGCCGGGAAGCGGGGGGGTCAATGAGCAGTACTTC. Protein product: CASSYTPGSGGVNEQYF.

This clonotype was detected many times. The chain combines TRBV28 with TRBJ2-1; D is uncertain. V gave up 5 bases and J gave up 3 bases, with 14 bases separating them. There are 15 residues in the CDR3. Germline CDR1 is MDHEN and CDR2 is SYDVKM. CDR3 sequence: CASSHQRQVYNEQFF. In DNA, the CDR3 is TGTGCCAGCAGTCATCAGCGCCAAGTCTACAATGAGCAGTTCTTC.

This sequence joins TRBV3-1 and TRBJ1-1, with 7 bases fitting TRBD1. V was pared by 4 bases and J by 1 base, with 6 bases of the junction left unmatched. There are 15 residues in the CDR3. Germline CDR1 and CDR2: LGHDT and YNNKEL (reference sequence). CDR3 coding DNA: TGTGCCAGCAGCCCCTGGACAGGACAGAACACTGAAGCTTTCTTT. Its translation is CASSPWTGQNTEAFF.

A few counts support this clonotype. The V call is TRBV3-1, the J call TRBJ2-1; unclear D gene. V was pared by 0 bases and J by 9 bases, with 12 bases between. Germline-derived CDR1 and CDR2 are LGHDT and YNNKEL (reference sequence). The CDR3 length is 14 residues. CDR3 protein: CASSQDLGFGEQFF. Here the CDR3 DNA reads TGTGCCAGCAGCCAAGATCTCGGGTTCGGTGAGCAGTTCTTC.

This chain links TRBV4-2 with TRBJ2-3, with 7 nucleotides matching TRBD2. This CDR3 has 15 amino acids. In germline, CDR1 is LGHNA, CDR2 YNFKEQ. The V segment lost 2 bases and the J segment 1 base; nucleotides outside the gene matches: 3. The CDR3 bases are TGTGCCAGCAGCCAATGGGGGGGGGGCACAGATACGCAGTATTTT. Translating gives CASSQWGGGTDTQYF.

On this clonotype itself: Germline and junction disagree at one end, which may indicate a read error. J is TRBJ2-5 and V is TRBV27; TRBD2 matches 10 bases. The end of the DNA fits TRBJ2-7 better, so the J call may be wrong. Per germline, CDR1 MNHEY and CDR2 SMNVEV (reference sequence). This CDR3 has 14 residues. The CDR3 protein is CASSVSSGGYEQYF. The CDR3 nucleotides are TGTGCCAGCAGTGTATCTAGCGGGGGCTACGAGCAGTACTTC.

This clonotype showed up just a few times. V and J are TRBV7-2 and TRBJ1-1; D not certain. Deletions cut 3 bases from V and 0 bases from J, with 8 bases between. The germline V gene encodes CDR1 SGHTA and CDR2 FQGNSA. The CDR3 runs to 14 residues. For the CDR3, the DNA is TGTGCCAGCAGCTTGGGCTTCATGAACACTGAAGCTTTCTTT. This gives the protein CASSLGFMNTEAFF.

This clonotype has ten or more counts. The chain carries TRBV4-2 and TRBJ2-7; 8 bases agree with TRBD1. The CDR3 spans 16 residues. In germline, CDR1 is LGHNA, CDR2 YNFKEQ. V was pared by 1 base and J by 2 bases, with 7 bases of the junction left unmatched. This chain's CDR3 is CASSQGIGTGTYEQYF. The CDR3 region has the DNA TGTGCCAGCAGCCAAGGGATAGGGACAGGCACCTACGAGCAGTACTTC.